A single sample gave rise to the 11 T cell receptor beta chains below, sequenced in a study of radiation and T cells in renal cell carcinoma. Libraries were prepared by immunoSEQ multiplex PCR; TCRdb keeps only in-frame clonotypes and omits some of them. The profile shows around 30,000 clones, roughly 80% of them singletons. The time point: blood 4 weeks post-SBRT, at nephrectomy. The treatment was: 15 Gy SBRT to primary tumor, nephrectomy 4 weeks later. The sample in question was blood, obtained from a patient whose treatment included radiotherapy and nephrectomy. These receptors were taken from a man aged 55-75 years with renal cell carcinoma.

The rearrangement joins TRBV20-1 to TRBJ2-5; no definite D call. Looked up from germline, CDR1 is DFQATT and CDR2 is SNEGSKA (reference sequence). The CDR3 is 11 residues long. Trimming took 1 base from V and 5 from J, leaving 5 bases between them. This CDR3 reads CSARVGETQYF. The CDR3 DNA is TGCAGTGCTAGAGTAGGGGAGACCCAGTACTTC.

The rearrangement links TRBV25-1 to TRBJ1-1, with unresolved D. Trimming shortened V by 3 bases and J by 4 bases, and 15 bases separated the two germline ends. CDR3 length equals 15 residues. Germline CDR1 is MGHDK and CDR2 is SYGVNS. CDR3 in DNA: TGTGCCAGCAGTGATATCGACCGGATGGGCACTGAAGCTTTCTTT. This sequence encodes CASSDIDRMGTEAFF.

The genes are TRBV10-3 and TRBJ1-2; tentatively, D is TRBD1 (5 bases). Trimming removed 4 bases at V and 11 bases at J, with 14 bases between. The CDR3 loop spans 12 amino acids. Germline V gene data show CDR1 as ENHRY and CDR2 as SYGVKD. CDR3 bases: TGTGCCATCAGTGCTTGGGACGGAGGTTACACCTTC. Its protein is CAISAWDGGYTF.

V usage is TRBV25-1 and J usage is TRBJ1-2; 10 bases match TRBD1. Germline V gives CDR1 MGHDK, CDR2 SYGVNS. V was pared by 4 bases and J by 4 bases, with 6 bases of the junction left unmatched. This CDR3 has 15 residues. The CDR3 nucleotides read TGTGCCAGCAGTGTCCGGGACAGGGGCCCCTATGGCTACACCTTC. Amino acid sequence: CASSVRDRGPYGYTF.

This clone has more than one count but fewer than ten. The J gene is TRBJ1-2, the V gene TRBV6-6, with TRBD1 matching over 8 bases. CDR1 is MNHNY and CDR2 is SVGAGI in the germline V gene (reference sequence). The CDR3 extends over 15 amino acids. Germline trimming cut 8 bases from V and 5 bases from J; bases unmatched to any gene: 13. The CDR3, as DNA: TGTGCCAGCTCGTCCCAAGGACAGGGAACATATGGCTACACCTTC. Translating gives CASSSQGQGTYGYTF.

V is TRBV7-2 and J is TRBJ2-1, with D hard to call. The CDR3 has 13 residues. Germline CDR1 reads SGHTA; CDR2 reads FQGNSA. The V end lost 0 bases, the J end lost 8 bases, and 8 bases lay between the germline ends. The CDR3 DNA is TGTGCCAGCAGCTTAGCGAAAGGGTATGAGCAGTTCTTC. This codes for CASSLAKGYEQFF.

The rearrangement joins TRBV29-1 to TRBJ2-2, with D unclear. In germline, CDR1 is SQVTM, CDR2 ANQGSEA. The CDR3 covers 13 residues. V lost 7 bases, J lost 7 bases, and 16 bases lay in between. Written as DNA, the CDR3 is TGCAGCGCACAGACTCTTACTGACGGGGAGCTGTTTTTT. Protein sequence: CSAQTLTDGELFF.

CDR3 sequence (DNA): TGTGCCAGCTGCGTGGTCGGGGAGAACACTGAAGCTTTCTTT. This gives the protein CASCVVGENTEAFF. The chain couples TRBV18 to TRBJ1-1; D is unclear. V gave up 7 bases and J gave up 1 base, with 13 bases separating them. CDR3 size: 14 residues. Germline V gene data show CDR1 as KGHSH and CDR2 as LQKENI.

V and J are TRBV28 and TRBJ2-5; no reliable D call. Germline lookup yields CDR1 MDHEN and CDR2 SYDVKM. This CDR3 has 11 amino acids. Trimming shortened V by 7 bases and J by 4 bases, and 7 bases separated the two germline ends. The CDR3 is CASKVRETQYF. For the CDR3, the DNA is TGTGCCAGCAAAGTCCGAGAGACCCAGTACTTC. Supplemented by reference TRBV28 and TRBJ2-5, the full variable domain reads DVKVTQSSRYLVKRTGEKVFLECVQDMDHENMFWYRQDPGLGLRLIYFSYDVKMKEKGDIPEGYSVSREKKERFSLILESASTNQTSMYLCASKVRETQYFGPGTRLLVL.

V usage is TRBV9 and J usage is TRBJ2-7; 10 bases match TRBD1. Germline assignment: CDR1 SGDLS and CDR2 YYNGEE. The V segment lost 4 bases and the J segment 0 bases; nucleotides outside the gene matches: 10. The CDR3 spans 17 residues. This CDR3 is CASSPGTGDPSSYEQYF. CDR3 sequence (DNA): TGTGCCAGCAGCCCCGGGACAGGGGACCCGAGCTCCTACGAGCAGTACTTC.

The chain couples TRBV18 to TRBJ2-7; no clear D. CDR3 length: 15 amino acids. Germline V gives CDR1 KGHSH, CDR2 LQKENI. V gave up 1 base and J gave up 0 bases, with 10 bases separating them. The CDR3 nucleotides read TGTGCCAGCTCACCACGGGATGGAGCCTCCTACGAGCAGTACTTC. The encoded protein is CASSPRDGASYEQYF. Looking up the rest from reference TRBV18 and TRBJ2-7 gives the full variable domain: NAGVMQNPRHLVRRRGQEARLRCSPMKGHSHVYWYRQLPEEGLKFMVYLQKENIIDESGMPKERFSAEFPKEGPSILRIQQVVRGDSAAYFCASSPRDGASYEQYFGPGTRLTVT.